This T cell receptor beta chain was observed in a study of blood T cell repertoires in COVID-19. The assay was immunoSEQ multiplex PCR, and TCRdb's table has in-frame clones only and misses some. The sample carries a few hundred thousand clones, approximately 90% recorded once. On this clone itself: Additional DNA sequences in this sample encode the identical CDR3.

V trimming: 3 bases; J trimming: 6 bases; junction bases outside the gene matches: 6. Germline V gene sequence: CDR1 MDHEN, CDR2 SYDVKM. This CDR3 is built from 14 residues. Sequencing input: peripheral blood. This clonotype originated in a woman in her forties or fifties with COVID-19, enrolled during active disease. The chain links TRBV28 to TRBJ2-3; 7 positions match TRBD1. CDR3 sequence reads: CASSFRQGVDTQYF. The CDR3 nucleotides are TGTGCCAGCAGTTTTCGGCAGGGGGTGGATACGCAGTATTTT.